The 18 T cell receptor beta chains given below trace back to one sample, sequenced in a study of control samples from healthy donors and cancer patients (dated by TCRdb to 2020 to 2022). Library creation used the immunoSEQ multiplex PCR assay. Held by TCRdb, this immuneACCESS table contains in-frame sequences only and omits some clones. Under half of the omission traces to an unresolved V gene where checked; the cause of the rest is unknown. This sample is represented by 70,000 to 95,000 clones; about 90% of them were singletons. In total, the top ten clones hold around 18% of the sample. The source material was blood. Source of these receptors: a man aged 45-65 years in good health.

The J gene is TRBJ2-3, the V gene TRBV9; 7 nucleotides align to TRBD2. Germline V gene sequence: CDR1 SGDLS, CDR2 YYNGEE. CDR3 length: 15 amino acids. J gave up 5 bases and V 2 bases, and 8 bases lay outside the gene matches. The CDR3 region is CASSVGAGWGDTQYF. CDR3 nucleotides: TGTGCCAGCAGCGTGGGAGCGGGGTGGGGAGATACGCAGTATTTT.

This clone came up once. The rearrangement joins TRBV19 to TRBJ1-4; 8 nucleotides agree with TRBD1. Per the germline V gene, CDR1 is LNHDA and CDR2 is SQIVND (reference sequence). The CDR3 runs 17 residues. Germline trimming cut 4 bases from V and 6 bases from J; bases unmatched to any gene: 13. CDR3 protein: CASSKTIEQGVDEKLFF. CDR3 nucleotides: TGTGCCAGTAGTAAGACGATTGAACAGGGGGTCGATGAAAAACTGTTTTTT.

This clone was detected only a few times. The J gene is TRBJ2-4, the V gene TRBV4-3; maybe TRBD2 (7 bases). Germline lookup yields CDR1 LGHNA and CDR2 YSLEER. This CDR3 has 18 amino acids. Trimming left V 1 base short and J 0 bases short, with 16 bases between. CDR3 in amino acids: CASSQGGGSGLAKNIQYF. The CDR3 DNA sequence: TGCGCCAGCAGCCAAGGGGGGGGCAGTGGATTAGCCAAAAACATTCAGTACTTC.

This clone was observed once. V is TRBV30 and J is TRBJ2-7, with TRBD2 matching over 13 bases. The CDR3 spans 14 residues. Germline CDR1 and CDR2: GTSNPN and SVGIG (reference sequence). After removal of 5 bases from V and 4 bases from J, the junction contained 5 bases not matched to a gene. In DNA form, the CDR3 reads TGTGCCTGGGAGGGGGGACTAGCGGGATACGAGCAGTACTTC. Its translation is CAWEGGLAGYEQYF.

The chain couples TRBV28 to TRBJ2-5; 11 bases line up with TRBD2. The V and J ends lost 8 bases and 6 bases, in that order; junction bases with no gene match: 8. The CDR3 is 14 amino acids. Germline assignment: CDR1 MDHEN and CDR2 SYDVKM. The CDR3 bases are TGTGCCAGCGCCGTAGCGGGGGGGGAAAAGACCCAGTACTTC. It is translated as CASAVAGGEKTQYF.

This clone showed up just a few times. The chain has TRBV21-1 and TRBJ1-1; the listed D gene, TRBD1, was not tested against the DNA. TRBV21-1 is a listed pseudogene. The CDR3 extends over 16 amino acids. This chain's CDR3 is CASSKFRGQGIPEAFF. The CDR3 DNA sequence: TGTGCCAGCAGCAAATTCCGAGGACAGGGGATCCCTGAAGCTTTCTTT.

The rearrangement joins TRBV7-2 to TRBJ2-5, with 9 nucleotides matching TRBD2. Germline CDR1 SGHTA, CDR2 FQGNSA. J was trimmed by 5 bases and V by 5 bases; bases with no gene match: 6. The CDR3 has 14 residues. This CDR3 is CASSPRLADETQYF. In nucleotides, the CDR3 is TGTGCCAGCAGCCCTCGACTAGCGGACGAGACCCAGTACTTC.

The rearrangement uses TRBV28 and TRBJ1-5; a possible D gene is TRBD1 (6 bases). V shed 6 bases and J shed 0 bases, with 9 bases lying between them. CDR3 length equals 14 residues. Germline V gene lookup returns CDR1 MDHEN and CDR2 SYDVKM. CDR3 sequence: CASRYRASNQPQHF. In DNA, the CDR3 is TGTGCCAGCAGGTACAGGGCTAGCAATCAGCCCCAGCATTTT.

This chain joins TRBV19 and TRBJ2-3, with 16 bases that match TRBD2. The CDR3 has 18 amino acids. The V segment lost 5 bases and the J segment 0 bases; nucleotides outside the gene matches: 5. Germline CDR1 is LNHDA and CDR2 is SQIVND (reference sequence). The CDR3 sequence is CASSLGLAGGLSTDTQYF. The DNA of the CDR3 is TGTGCCAGTAGTTTGGGACTAGCGGGAGGGCTTAGCACAGATACGCAGTATTTT.

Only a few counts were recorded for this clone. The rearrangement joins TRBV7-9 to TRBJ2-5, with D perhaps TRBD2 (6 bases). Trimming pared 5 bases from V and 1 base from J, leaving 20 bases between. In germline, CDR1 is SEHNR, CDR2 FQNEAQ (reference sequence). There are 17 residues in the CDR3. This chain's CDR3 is CASSPLVSGPLQETQYF. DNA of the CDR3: TGTGCCAGCAGCCCCCTAGTAAGCGGGCCCCTCCAAGAGACCCAGTACTTC.

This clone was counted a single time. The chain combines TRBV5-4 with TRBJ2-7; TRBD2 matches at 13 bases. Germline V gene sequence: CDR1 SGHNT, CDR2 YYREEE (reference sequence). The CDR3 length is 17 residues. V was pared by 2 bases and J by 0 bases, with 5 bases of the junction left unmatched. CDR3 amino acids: CASSFGTSGMSSYEQYF. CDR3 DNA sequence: TGTGCCAGCAGCTTCGGGACTAGCGGGATGAGCTCCTACGAGCAGTACTTC.

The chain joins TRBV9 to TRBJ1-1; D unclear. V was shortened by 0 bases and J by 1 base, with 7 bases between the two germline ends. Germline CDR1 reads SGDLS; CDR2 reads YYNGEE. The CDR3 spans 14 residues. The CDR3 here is CASSVDSQNTEAFF. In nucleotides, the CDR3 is TGTGCCAGCAGCGTAGATTCACAGAACACTGAAGCTTTCTTT.

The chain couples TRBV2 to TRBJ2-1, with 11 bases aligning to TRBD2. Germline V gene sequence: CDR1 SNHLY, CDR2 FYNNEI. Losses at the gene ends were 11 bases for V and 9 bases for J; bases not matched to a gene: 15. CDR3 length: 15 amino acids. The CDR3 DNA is TGTGCCGCAAAGCTATTAGCGGGAGGGCCGGGTGAGCAGTTCTTC. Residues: CAAKLLAGGPGEQFF.

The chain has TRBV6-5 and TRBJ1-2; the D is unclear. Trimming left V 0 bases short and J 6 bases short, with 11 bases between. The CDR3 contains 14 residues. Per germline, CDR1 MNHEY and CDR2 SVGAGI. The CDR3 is CASSYSPGRNGYTF. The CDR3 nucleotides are TGTGCCAGCAGTTACTCACCGGGTCGGAATGGCTACACCTTC.

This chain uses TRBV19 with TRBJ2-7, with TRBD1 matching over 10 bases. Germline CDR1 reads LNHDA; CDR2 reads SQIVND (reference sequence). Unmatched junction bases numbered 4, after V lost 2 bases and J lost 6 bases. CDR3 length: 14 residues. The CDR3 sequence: CASSIPGTGVEQYF. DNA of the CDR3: TGTGCCAGTAGTATACCCGGGACAGGGGTCGAGCAGTACTTC.

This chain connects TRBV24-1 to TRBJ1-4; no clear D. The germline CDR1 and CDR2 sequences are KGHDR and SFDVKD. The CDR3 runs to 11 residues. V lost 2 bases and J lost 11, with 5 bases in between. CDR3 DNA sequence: TGTGCCACCAGTGATTCGGGGAAACTGTTTTTT. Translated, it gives CATSDSGKLFF.

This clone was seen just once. The CDR3: CASSPSGTGPLGYEQYF. The CDR3 DNA follows: TGTGCCAGCAGCCCTTCCGGCACAGGACCTCTGGGCTACGAGCAGTACTTC. The rearrangement uses TRBV7-6 and TRBJ2-7; D is possibly TRBD1 (5 bases). The CDR3 totals 17 residues. Trimming left V 5 bases short and J 3 bases short, with 23 bases between. CDR1 is SGHVS and CDR2 is FNYEAQ in the germline V gene.

This CDR3 reads CASSLWQGADQPQHF. The CDR3 bases are TGTGCCAGCAGCTTATGGCAGGGGGCCGATCAGCCCCAGCATTTT. The rearrangement links TRBV7-6 to TRBJ1-5; 8 bases are a match to TRBD1. The CDR3 is 15 amino acids. Germline V lookup: CDR1 SGHVS, CDR2 FNYEAQ. The ends lost 2 bases at V and 5 bases at J; junction bases unmatched: 5.